A selection of T cell receptor beta chains follows, all from one sample in a study of blood T cell repertoires in COVID-19. Only in-frame clones appear in the TCRdb table, and some are missing; sequencing was by immunoSEQ multiplex PCR. The sample gives just under 150,000 clones, more than 75% of which show up once; roughly 4.8% is in the top ten. The sample taken for sequencing was peripheral blood. The origin of the receptors is a human donor in a cohort sampled during active COVID-19. The CDR3 runs from the conserved cysteine through the conserved F or W. The D gene is left open where the match is weak. The size of a clone is reported for some rows only, either as once, few or many, or as a class for expanded clones.

clone_size	j_call	d_call	v_call	cdr3_nt	cdr3_aa
-	TRBJ2-3	TRBD2	TRBV9	TGTGCCAGCAGCGTGAGTGGGACTAGCGGGCCAGATACGCAGTATTTT	CASSVSGTSGPDTQYF
-	TRBJ2-6	-	TRBV5-1	TGCGCCAGCAGCGCGGGACAGTACTCTGGGGCCAACGTCCTGACTTTC	CASSAGQYSGANVLTF
-	TRBJ2-1	-	TRBV7-2	TGTGCCAGCAGCCTGGGCCGATACAATGAGCAGTTCTTC	CASSLGRYNEQFF
-	TRBJ2-5	-	TRBV7-9	TGTGCCAGCAGCTGGGGAGCTGACCAAGAGACCCAGTACTTC	CASSWGADQETQYF
-	TRBJ2-7	-	TRBV29-1	TGCAGCGTTGTAAACGGAGGGCCCTACGAGCAGTACTTC	CSVVNGGPYEQYF
-	TRBJ2-3	-	TRBV6-4	TGTGCCAGCAGCCCCCTTGGGCAGAGTAGCACAGATACGCAGTATTTT	CASSPLGQSSTDTQYF
-	TRBJ2-3	-	TRBV5-1	TGCGCCACCAGGGGGGGTTCACTGTCGGCAGATACGCAGTATTTT	CATRGGSLSADTQYF
once	TRBJ1-6	-	TRBV25-1	TGTGCCAGCAGTAACCAGAATTCACCCCTCCACTTT	CASSNQNSPLHF
-	TRBJ1-2	TRBD1	TRBV5-1	TGCGCCAGCAGCCACTCGACAGGGGGGGAAAACTATGGCTACACCTTC	CASSHSTGGENYGYTF
-	TRBJ2-5	TRBD2	TRBV5-4	TGTGCCAGCAGCCGATCGGGGGGGGCCAGGGGTGAGACCCAGTACTTC	CASSRSGGARGETQYF